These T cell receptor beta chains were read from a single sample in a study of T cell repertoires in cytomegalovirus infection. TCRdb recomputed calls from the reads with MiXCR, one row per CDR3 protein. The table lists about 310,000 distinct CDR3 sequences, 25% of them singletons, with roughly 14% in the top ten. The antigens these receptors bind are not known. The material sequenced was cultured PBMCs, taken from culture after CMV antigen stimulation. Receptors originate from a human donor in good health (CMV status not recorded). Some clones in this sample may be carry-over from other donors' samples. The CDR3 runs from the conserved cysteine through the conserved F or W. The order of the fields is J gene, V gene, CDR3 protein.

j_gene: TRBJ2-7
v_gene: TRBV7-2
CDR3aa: CASSLWRSYEQYF

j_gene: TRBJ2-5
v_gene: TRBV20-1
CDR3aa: CSALILAGDMYQETQYF

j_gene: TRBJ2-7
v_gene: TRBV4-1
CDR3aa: CASSRASGSSYEQYF

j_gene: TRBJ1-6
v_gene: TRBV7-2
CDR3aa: CASSQGYSPLHF

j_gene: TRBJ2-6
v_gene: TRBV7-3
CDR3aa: CASSLIPSGANVLTF

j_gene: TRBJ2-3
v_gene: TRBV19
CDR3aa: CASSILEADTQYF

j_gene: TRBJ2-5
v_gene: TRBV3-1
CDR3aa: CASSQVRAGGRGETQYF

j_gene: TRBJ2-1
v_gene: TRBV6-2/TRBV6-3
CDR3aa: CASSPMAVPSEQFF

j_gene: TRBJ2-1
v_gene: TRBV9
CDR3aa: CASSVAPGGLAGEWQFF

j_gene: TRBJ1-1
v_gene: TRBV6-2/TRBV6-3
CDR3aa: CASTTDLYRAFF

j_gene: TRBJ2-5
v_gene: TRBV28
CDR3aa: CASSLYHGTQETQYF

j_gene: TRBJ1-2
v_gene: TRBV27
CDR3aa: CASSFAGSNYGYTF

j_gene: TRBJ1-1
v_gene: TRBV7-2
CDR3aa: CASSPRGTEAFF

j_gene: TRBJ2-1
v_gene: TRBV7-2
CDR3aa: CASSTGTLGSYNEQFF

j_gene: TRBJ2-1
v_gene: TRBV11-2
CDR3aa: CASTAGTSGRFRSYNEQFF

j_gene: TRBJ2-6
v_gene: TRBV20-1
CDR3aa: CSATVRANDQGTGANVLTF

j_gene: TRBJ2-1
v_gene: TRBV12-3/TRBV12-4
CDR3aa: CASSLFGQGANDEQFF

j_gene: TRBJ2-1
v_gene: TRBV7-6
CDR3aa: CASSLMFTSGNEQFF

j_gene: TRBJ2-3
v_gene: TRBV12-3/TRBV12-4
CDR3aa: CASSFNTDTQYF

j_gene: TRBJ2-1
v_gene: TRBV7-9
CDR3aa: CASSLGEMSSYNEQFF

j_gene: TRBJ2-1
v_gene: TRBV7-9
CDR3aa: CASSSLNRYNEQFF

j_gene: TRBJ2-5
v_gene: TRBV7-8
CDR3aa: CASSRTETEETQYF

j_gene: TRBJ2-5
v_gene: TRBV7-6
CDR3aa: CASSLPTGIQETQYF

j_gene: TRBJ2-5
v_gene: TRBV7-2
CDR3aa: CASSLGGIMIQYF

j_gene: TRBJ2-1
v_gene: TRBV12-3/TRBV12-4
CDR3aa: CASSRLSGRGYNEQFF

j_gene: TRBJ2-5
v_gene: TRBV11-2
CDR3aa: CASSLSLREGETQYF

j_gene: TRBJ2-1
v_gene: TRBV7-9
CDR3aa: CASSLGEGPYNEQFF

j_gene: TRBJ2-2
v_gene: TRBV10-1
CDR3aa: CASSESGAGELFF

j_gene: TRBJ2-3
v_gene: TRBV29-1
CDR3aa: CSVDQTGTGGTDTQYF

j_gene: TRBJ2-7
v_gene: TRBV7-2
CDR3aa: CASSFRAGVPTYEQYF

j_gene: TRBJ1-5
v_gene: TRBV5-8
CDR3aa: CASKLTSNQPQHF

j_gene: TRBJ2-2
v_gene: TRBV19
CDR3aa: CASSIYREAAGELFF

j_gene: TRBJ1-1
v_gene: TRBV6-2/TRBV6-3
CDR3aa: CASSKRGNTEAFF